A few counts support the clone carrying this T cell receptor (beta chain). What it binds is not known. This entry is derived from a study of response to subunit inactivated influenza vaccine. Whole-study results and caveats: Authors proposed each seasonal influenza vaccination draws in few new T cells.

TCRdb ran MiXCR on the RT-PCR reads and lists one entry per CDR3 protein. Here the sample spans 650,000 or so distinct CDR3 sequences, about 15% being singletons. V was pared by 4 bases and J by 1 base, with 14 bases between. The germline V gene encodes CDR1 LGHNA and CDR2 YSLEER. The CDR3 totals 15 residues. The V gene is TRBV4-3, the J gene TRBJ2-7; no reliable D call. This specimen was PBMCs from blood, taken approximately 15 days before vaccination. This receptor was identified in a man aged 45-65 years who received an inactivated influenza vaccine. In DNA, the CDR3 is TGCGCCAGCAGCCCTGGCTTCCACCGGTCCTACGAGCAGTACTTC. Its protein product is CASSPGFHRSYEQYF.